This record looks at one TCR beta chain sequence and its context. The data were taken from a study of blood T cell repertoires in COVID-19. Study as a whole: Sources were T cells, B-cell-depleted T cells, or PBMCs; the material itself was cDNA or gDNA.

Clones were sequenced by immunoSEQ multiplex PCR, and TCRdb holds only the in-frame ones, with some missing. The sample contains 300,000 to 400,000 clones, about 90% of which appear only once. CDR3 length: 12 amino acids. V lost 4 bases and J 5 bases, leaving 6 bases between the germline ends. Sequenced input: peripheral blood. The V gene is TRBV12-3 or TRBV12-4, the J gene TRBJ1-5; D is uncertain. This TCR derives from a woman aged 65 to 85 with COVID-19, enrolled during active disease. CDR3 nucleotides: TGTGCCAGCAGTTCCTTTTATCAGCCCCAGCATTTT. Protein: CASSSFYQPQHF.